This TCR beta chain stems from a study of T cell repertoires in cytomegalovirus infection. As for the study in general: Used in the study were CMV epitopes, some recently identified and HLA-C-restricted, others well-studied and HLA-B-restricted. It can be stated that public TCR beta signatures indicated CMV infection as well as a matching HLA type. Study-wide results and limits: Carriers of CMV plus the relevant HLA were identified by cumulative public TCR beta family frequency. The ex vivo response was dominated by HLA-C-restricted CMV-specific TCR beta clonotypes.

In its sample, this clonotype was seen a few times. What it binds is unknown. V was pared by 6 bases and J by 4 bases, with 10 bases between. This CDR3 region has 13 residues. Germline values: CDR1 MNHEY, CDR2 SVGEGT. TCRdb redid the calling of the reads with MiXCR, one entry per CDR3 protein. Here the sample spans approximately 770,000 distinct CDR3 sequences, 25% to 30% being singletons. Here the sequenced sample was cultured CD8+ T cells from PBMCs, taken from culture after CMV antigen stimulation. The rearrangement links TRBV6-2 or TRBV6-3 to TRBJ1-5, with D unresolved. The clonotype originates from a human donor in good health (CMV status not recorded). Some clones in this sample may be carry-over from other donors' samples. CDR3 sequence (DNA): TGTGCCAGCAGCCCCCATAGAAATCAGCCCCAGCATTTT. As protein: CASSPHRNQPQHF.